This TCR beta chain appears in the sequencing data of a study of radiation and T cells in renal cell carcinoma. The study, taken as a whole, reports: In blood, top tumor clones expanded by 2 weeks, shrinking by 4.

Generated by immunoSEQ multiplex PCR, the TCRdb table keeps only in-frame clones and is missing some. The table includes some 72,000 clones, around 80% detected once. The CDR3 has 12 residues. CDR1 is SGHDT and CDR2 is YYEEEE in the germline V gene. Trimming took off 0 bases at V and 11 bases at J, with 9 bases between the two ends. Time point denoted: blood 2 weeks post-SBRT. Treatment noted: 15 Gy SBRT to primary tumor, nephrectomy 4 weeks later. The patient's renal cell carcinoma had clear cell pathology. In regard to this clone: Antigen: not known.

This chain links TRBV5-6 with TRBJ2-1; possibly TRBD1 or TRBD2 for D (5 bases each). This TCR was recovered from a man aged 60 to 75 with renal cell carcinoma. The sample consisted of blood, taken from a patient whose treatment included radiotherapy and nephrectomy. The CDR3 sequence is CASSLATGQQFF. The CDR3 DNA reads TGTGCCAGCAGCTTGGCCACGGGACAGCAGTTCTTC.